This TCR beta chain was found in a study of blood T cell repertoires in COVID-19. The CDR3 is 14 amino acids. Sequencing used immunoSEQ multiplex PCR; TCRdb keeps in-frame clones, though not all of them. The table has under 500,000 clones, more than 80% seen once. This receptor was taken from a man younger than 40 who had recovered from COVID-19. The V call is TRBV12-1, the J call TRBJ1-4. TRBV12-1 is a known pseudogene. The sequencing sample was made of PBMCs or T cells enriched from blood (not recorded which). In DNA form, the CDR3 reads TGTGCCAGCAGCTGGAGGGAAACTAATGAAAAACTGTTTTTT. Protein sequence: CASSWRETNEKLFF.